This T cell receptor (beta chain) was observed in a study of molecular identifiers for immune sequencing clone quantification. Looking at the study overall: Within a replicate experiment, RNA obtained from either around 20,000 or 100,000 naive CD8 cells was divided into five aliquots, and four of those aliquots were then sequenced. General study findings and limits: Among effectors, clones above 20 RNA copies held over 97% of molecules; among naive cells, under 1%. Identical barcode-sharing TCR molecules could lead to underestimated sizes for highly expanded clones.

Each CDR3 protein is one row after TCRdb ran MiXCR on the PCR reads. The repertoire holds about 65,000 distinct CDR3 sequences, with about 18% as singletons. The CDR3 sequence is 12 residues long. Germline-derived CDR1 and CDR2 are SGDLS and YYNGEE. The V and J ends lost 3 bases and 15 bases respectively, with 16 bases between them. This clonotype was seen at least ten times. Its target is unknown. The sample comprised naive CD8+ T cells from blood, with Jurkat cell RNA spiked in. The subset here: FACS-sorted CD8+CD4-CCR7+CD45RA+ naive T cells. The V and J genes are TRBV9 and TRBJ2-1; D is unclear. The sequence derives from a human donor in good health. Some libraries in this study had Jurkat cell RNA spiked in. The chain's CDR3 is CASSGTGSPPFF. For the CDR3, the DNA is TGTGCCAGCAGCGGAACCGGGTCCCCTCCGTTCTTC.